This T cell receptor (beta chain) was recovered during a study of shared clonotypes between healthy human individuals. Background on the study: Each donor's CD8 memory used one plate, CD8 naive two, each CD4 subset three. Study results and caveats: Limitation of the genetic and exposure-history diversity represented came from the few donors.

This clone occurred many times. Its target is not known. TCRdb keeps only in-frame clones here, not all; method: immunoSEQ multiplex PCR. The table shows approximately 100,000 clones, with about 70% occurring only once. Trimming took off 0 bases at V and 9 bases at J, with 22 bases between the two ends. The CDR3 loop spans 17 amino acids. CDR1 MGHRA and CDR2 YSYEKL come from the germline V gene. V and J are TRBV4-1 and TRBJ2-3, with no clear D. The receptor was isolated from a woman aged 25 to 39 in good health. Sequenced input: memory CD8+ T cells sorted from blood. Subset meaning: CD45RO+ cells pooled with CCR7-negative TemRA cells. The DNA for the CDR3 is TGCGCCAGCAGCCAAGATAGGGTCGTGGGCCCGTCTCGCACGCAGTATTTT. Its protein product is CASSQDRVVGPSRTQYF.